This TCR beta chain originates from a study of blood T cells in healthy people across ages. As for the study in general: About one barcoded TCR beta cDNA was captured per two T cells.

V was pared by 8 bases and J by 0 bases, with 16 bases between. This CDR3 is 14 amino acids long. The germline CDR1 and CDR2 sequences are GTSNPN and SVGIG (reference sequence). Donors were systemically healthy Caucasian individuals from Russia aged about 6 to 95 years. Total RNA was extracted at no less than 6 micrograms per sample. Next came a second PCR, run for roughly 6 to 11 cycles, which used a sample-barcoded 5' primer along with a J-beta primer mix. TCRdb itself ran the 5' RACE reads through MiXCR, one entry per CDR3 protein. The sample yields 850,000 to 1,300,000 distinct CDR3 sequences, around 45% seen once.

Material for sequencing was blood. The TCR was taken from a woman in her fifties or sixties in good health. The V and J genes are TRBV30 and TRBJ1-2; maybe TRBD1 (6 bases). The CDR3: CAEGGGPPNYGYTF. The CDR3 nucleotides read TGTGCCGAGGGGGGCGGGCCCCCTAACTATGGCTACACCTTC.